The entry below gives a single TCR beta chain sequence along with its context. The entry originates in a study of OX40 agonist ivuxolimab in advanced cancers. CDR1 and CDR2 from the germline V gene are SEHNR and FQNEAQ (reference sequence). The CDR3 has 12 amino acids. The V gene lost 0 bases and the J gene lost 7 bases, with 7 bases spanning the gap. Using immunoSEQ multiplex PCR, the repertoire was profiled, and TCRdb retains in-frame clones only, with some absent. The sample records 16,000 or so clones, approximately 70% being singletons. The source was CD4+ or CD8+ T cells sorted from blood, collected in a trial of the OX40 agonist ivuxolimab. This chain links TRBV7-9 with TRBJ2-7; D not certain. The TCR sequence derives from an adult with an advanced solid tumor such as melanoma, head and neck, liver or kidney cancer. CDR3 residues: CASSLANGEQYF. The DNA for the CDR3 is TGTGCCAGCAGCTTAGCCAACGGTGAGCAGTACTTC.